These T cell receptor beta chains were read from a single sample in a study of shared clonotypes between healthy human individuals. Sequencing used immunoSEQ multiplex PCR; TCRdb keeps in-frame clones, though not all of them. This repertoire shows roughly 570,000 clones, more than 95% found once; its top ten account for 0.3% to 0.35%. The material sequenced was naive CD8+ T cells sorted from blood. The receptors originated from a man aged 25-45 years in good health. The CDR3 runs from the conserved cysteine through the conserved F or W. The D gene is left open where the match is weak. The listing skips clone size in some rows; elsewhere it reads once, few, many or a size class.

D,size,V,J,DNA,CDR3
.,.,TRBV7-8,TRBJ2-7,TGTGCCAGCACCCTCGGGCGTGAGCAGTACTTC,CASTLGREQYF
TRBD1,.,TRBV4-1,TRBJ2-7,TGCGCCAGCAGCCCGGGACAGGGGATCTACGAGCAGTACTTC,CASSPGQGIYEQYF
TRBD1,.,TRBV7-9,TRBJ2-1,TGTGCCAGCAGCACCCGTCCGACAGGGGAGAGGTACAATGAGCAGTTCTTC,CASSTRPTGERYNEQFF
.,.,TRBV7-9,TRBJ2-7,TGTGCCAGCAGCTTCATTACCGGGGACTACGAGCAGTACTTC,CASSFITGDYEQYF
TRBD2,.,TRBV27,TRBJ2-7,TGTGCCAGCAGTATGCGGGAGGCCACCCCCTACGAGCAGTACTTC,CASSMREATPYEQYF
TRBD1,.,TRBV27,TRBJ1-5,TGTGCCAGCAGTTTGTACCTAACAGGGGGTCCCCAGCATTTT,CASSLYLTGGPQHF
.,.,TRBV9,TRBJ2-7,TGTGCCAGCAGCGCCAGGGAGATCACCTACGAGCAGTACTTC,CASSAREITYEQYF
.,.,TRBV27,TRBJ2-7,TGTGCCATCCAGTCTCGAGGCGAGCAGTACTTC,CAIQSRGEQYF
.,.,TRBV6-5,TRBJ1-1,TGTGCCAGCAGTTATGGCACTGAAGCTTTCTTT,CASSYGTEAFF
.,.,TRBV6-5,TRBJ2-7,TGTGCCAGCAGCTCGGAGACCTACGAGCAGTACTTC,CASSSETYEQYF
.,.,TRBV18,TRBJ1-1,TGTGCCAGCTCACCAAACAGCCACCTACAGAACACTGAAGCTTTCTTT,CASSPNSHLQNTEAFF
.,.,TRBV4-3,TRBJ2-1,TGCGCCAGCAGCCAAGGGCTTGGGCTGCTGGAGGATGAGCAGTTCTTC,CASSQGLGLLEDEQFF
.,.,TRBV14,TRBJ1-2,TGTGCCAGCAGTCAGGCACCCAACTATGGCTACACCTTC,CASSQAPNYGYTF
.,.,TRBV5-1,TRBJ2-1,TGCGCCAGCAGCTTGGCCCCGACAGCATACAATGAGCAGTTCTTC,CASSLAPTAYNEQFF
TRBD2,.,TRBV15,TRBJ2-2,TGTGCCACCAGCGGAGGACTAGCGGGAGACGGGGAGCTGTTTTTT,CATSGGLAGDGELFF
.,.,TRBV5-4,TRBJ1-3,TGTGCCAGCAGCTTGGGCGTGCCCGCCGCCCCTGGAAACACCATATATTTT,CASSLGVPAAPGNTIYF
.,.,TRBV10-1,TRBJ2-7,TGCGCCAGCAGTGAGAGACAAGGGGCGCCCTACGAGCAGTACTTC,CASSERQGAPYEQYF
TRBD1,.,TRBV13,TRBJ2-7,TGTGCCAGCAGCGCAACAGGGGGCCGTACGGACGAGCAGTACTTC,CASSATGGRTDEQYF
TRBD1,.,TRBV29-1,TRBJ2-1,TGCAGCGTCGTGGGACAGAAGAACAATGAGCAGTTCTTC,CSVVGQKNNEQFF
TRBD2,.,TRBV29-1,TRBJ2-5,TGCAGCGTTGAACTTGCGGGAGGTCCCGAGGAGACCCAGTACTTC,CSVELAGGPEETQYF
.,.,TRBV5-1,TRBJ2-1,TGCGCCAGCAGCTTGGAGGCTTGGTACAATGAGCAGTTCTTC,CASSLEAWYNEQFF
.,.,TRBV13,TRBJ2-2,TGTGCCAGCAGCTTAGAATACACCGGGGAGCTGTTTTTT,CASSLEYTGELFF
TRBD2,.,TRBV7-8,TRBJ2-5,TGTGCCAGCAGCTCGGGGACTAGCGGCCAAGAGACCCAGTACTTC,CASSSGTSGQETQYF
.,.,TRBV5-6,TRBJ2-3,TGTGCCAGCAGCTGGGGTCAGGTGGGGGCCCTAGCTAGCACAGATACGCAGTATTTT,CASSWGQVGALASTDTQYF
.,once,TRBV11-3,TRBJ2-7,TGTGCCAGCAGCTCGGGACTGAGCTACGAGCAGTACTTC,CASSSGLSYEQYF
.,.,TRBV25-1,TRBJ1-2,TGTGCCAGCAGACAGGGCTTATTAAAGACCTATGGCTACACCTTC,CASRQGLLKTYGYTF
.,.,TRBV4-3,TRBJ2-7,TGCGCCAGCAGCCAAGAGGGCGGGTCCTACGAGCAGTACTTC,CASSQEGGSYEQYF
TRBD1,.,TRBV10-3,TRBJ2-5,TGTGCCATCAGTGAGTCGGGAGGACAGGGGGGCTTGCAAGAGACCCAGTACTTC,CAISESGGQGGLQETQYF
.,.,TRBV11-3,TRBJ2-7,TGTGCCAGCAGCCCCGACAGCACCTACGAGCAGTACTTC,CASSPDSTYEQYF
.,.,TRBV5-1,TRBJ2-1,TGCGCCAGCAGCGTGGTCCCGTACAATGAGCAGTTCTTC,CASSVVPYNEQFF
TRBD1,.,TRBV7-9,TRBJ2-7,TGTGCCAGCAGCTTAAGGGACAGAGGCTACGAGCAGTACTTC,CASSLRDRGYEQYF
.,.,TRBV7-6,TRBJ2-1,TGTGCCAGCAGCGCCGGGAGAGGGTCCTACAATGAGCAGTTCTTC,CASSAGRGSYNEQFF
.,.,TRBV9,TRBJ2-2,TGTGCCAGCAGCGTAGGCTGGATGACCGGGGAGCTGTTTTTT,CASSVGWMTGELFF
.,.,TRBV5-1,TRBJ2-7,TGCGCCAGCAGCCCGCGATTTGGAGTCGGGTACGAGCAGTACTTC,CASSPRFGVGYEQYF
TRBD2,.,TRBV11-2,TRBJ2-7,TGTGCCAGCAGCCAAAGGGATGGGACTACCAGCTACGAGCAGTACTTC,CASSQRDGTTSYEQYF
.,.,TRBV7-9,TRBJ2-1,TGTGCCAGCAGCCCCCCGGGGAACAATGAGCAGTTCTTC,CASSPPGNNEQFF
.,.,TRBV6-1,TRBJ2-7,TGTGCCAGCAGTGCCTGGGACTCGGGGACCTCCTACGAGCAGTACTTC,CASSAWDSGTSYEQYF
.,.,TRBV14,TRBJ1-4,TGTGCCAGCAGCGTCTACAGGACAACTAATGAAAAACTGTTTTTT,CASSVYRTTNEKLFF
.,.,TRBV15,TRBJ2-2,TGTGCCACCAGCAGCAGGGGCACCGGGGAGCTGTTTTTT,CATSSRGTGELFF
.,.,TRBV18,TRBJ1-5,TGTGCCAGCTCACCTGGGACCGTATTAAGCAATCAGCCCCAGCATTTT,CASSPGTVLSNQPQHF
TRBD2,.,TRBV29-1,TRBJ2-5,TGCAGCGTGGGGACTAGCGGGAGACAAGAGACCCAGTACTTC,CSVGTSGRQETQYF
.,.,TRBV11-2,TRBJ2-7,TGTGCCAGCAGAGATCCAGACGGACTCAGCTCCTACGAGCAGTACTTC,CASRDPDGLSSYEQYF
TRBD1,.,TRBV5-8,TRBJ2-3,TGTGCCAGCAGCCCGCAGACAGGGTTGATCACAGATACGCAGTATTTT,CASSPQTGLITDTQYF
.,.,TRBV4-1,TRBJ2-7,TGCGCCAGCAGCCAGCCGGGACGGCACTACGAGCAGTACTTC,CASSQPGRHYEQYF
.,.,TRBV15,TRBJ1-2,TGTGCCACCAGCACCCGGGGCAGGCTAGATGGCTACACCTTC,CATSTRGRLDGYTF
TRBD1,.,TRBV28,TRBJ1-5,TGTGCCAGCAGTTTATCGGGACAGGTAGATCAGCCCCAGCATTTT,CASSLSGQVDQPQHF
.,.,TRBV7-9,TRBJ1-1,TGTGCCAGCAGCCCGGAGGGAACTGAAGCTTTCTTT,CASSPEGTEAFF
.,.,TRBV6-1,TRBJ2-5,TGTGCCAGCAGCCCCAGAGCGGGCCAAGAGACCCAGTACTTC,CASSPRAGQETQYF
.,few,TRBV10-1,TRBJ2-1,TGCGCCAGCAGTGGGGGTGGGTCCTACAATGAGCAGTTCTTC,CASSGGGSYNEQFF
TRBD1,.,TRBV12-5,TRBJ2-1,TGTGCTAGTGGTTTTGGGGACAGGATCTACAATGAGCAGTTCTTC,CASGFGDRIYNEQFF
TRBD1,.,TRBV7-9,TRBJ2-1,TGTGCCAGCAGCTCCCGGGACAGTGACAATGAGCAGTTCTTC,CASSSRDSDNEQFF
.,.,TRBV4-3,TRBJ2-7,TGCGCCAGCAGCCAAGACAGTCCCTACGAGCAGTACTTC,CASSQDSPYEQYF
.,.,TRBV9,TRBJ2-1,TGTGCCAGCAGCGTAGACGGACGCGGACAAGAGCAGTTCTTC,CASSVDGRGQEQFF